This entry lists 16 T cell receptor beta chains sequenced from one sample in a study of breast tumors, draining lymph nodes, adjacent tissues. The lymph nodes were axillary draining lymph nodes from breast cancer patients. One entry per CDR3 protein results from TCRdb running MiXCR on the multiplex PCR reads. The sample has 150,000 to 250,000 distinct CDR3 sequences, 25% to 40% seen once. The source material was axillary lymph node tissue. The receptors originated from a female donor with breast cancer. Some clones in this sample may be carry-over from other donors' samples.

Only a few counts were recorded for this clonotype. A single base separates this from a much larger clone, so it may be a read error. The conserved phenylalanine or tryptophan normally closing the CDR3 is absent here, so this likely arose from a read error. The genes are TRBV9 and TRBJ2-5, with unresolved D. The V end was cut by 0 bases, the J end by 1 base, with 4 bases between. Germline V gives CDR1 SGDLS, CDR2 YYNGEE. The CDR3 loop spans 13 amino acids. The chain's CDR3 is CASSVASQETQYS. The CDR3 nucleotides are TGTGCCAGCAGCGTAGCTAGCCAAGAGACCCAGTACTCC.

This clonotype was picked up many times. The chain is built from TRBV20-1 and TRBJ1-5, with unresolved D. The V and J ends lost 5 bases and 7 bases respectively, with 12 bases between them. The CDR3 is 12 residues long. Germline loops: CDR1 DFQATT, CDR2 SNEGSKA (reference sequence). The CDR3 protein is CSAAPSEQPQHF. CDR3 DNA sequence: TGCAGTGCTGCCCCTTCCGAGCAGCCCCAGCATTTT.

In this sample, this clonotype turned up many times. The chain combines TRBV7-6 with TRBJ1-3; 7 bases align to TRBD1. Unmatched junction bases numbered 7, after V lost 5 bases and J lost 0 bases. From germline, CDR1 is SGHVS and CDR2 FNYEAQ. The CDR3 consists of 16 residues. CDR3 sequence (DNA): TGTGCCAGCAGCCAACAGGGGTCCATCTCTGGAAACACCATATATTTT. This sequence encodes CASSQQGSISGNTIYF.

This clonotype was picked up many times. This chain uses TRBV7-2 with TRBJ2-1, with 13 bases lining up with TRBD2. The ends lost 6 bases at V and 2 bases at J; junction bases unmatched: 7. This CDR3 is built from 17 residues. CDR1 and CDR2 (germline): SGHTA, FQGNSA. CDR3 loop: CASRYGGTSGAYNEQFF. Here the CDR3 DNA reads TGTGCCAGCAGGTATGGCGGGACTAGCGGGGCCTACAATGAGCAGTTCTTC.

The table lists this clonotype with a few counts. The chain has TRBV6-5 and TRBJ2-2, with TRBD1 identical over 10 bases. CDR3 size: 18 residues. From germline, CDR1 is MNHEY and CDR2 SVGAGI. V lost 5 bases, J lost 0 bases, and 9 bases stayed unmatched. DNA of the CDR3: TGTGCCAGCAGTCCCAGGACAGGGGGAATCGCGAACACCGGGGAGCTGTTTTTT. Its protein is CASSPRTGGIANTGELFF.

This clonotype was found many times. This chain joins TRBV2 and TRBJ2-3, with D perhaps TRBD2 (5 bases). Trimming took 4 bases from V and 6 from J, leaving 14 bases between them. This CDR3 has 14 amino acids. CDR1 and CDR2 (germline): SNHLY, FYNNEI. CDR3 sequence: CASSVSGEGDTQYF. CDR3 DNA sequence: TGTGCCAGCAGTGTAAGCGGCGAAGGGGATACGCAGTATTTT.

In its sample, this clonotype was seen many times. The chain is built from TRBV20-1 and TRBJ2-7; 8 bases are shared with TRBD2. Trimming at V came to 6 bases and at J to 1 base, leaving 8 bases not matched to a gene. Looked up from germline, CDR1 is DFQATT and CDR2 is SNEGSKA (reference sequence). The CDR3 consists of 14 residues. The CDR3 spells CSAIRPSGSYEQYF. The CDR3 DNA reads TGCAGTGCCATAAGGCCTAGCGGGTCCTACGAGCAGTACTTC.

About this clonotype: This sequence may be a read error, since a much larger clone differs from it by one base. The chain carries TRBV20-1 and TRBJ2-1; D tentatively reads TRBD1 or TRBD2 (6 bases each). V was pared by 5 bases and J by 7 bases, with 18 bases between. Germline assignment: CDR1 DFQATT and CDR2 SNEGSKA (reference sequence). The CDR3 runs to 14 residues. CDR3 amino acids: CSAGGREGWNEQFF. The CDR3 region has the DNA TGCAGTGCTGGGGGGCGGGAAGGTTGGAATGAGCAGTTCTTC.

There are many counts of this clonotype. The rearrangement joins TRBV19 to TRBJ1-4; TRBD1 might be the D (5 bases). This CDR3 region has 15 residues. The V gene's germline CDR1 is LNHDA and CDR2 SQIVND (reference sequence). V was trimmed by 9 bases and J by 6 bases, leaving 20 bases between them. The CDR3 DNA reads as TGTGCCAGCCAGCCTCGGGGCAGGCGGGATGAAAAACTGTTTTTT. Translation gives CASQPRGRRDEKLFF.

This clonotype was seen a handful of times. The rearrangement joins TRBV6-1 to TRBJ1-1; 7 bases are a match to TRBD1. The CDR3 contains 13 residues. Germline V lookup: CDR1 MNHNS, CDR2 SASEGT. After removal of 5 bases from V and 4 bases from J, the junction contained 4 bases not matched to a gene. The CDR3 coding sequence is TGTGCCAGCAGTCCTCAGGGGGGCACTGAAGCTTTCTTT. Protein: CASSPQGGTEAFF.

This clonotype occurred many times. The CDR3 DNA reads TGTGCCAGTAGTATCGACAGTCTCTATGGCTACACCTTC. Its translation: CASSIDSLYGYTF. The chain carries TRBV19 and TRBJ1-2; tentatively, D is TRBD1 (5 bases). The ends were cut back, 3 bases at V and 4 bases at J, with 9 bases in the middle. The CDR3 contains 13 residues. Germline V gene sequence: CDR1 LNHDA, CDR2 SQIVND (reference sequence).

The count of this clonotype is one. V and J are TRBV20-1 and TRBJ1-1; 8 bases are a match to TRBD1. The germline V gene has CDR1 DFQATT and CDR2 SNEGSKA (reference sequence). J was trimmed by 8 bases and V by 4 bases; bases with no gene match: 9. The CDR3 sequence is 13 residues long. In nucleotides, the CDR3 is TGCAGTGCTAAGCCGGACAGGGACGGGGAAGCTTTCTTT. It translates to CSAKPDRDGEAFF.

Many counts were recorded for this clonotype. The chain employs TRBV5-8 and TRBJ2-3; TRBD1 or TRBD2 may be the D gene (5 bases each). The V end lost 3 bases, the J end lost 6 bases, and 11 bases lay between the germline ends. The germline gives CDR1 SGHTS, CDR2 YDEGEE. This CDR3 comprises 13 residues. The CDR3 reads CASSSGTGDTQYF. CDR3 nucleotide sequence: TGTGCCAGCAGCTCTGGGACCGGCGATACGCAGTATTTT.

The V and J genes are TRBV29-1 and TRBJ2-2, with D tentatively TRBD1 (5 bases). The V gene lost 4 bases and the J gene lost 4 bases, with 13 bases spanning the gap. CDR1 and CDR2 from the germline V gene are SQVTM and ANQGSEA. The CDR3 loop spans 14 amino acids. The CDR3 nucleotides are TGCAGCGTTGGGCTGATAGGGGTCACCGGGGAGCTGTTTTTT. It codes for CSVGLIGVTGELFF.

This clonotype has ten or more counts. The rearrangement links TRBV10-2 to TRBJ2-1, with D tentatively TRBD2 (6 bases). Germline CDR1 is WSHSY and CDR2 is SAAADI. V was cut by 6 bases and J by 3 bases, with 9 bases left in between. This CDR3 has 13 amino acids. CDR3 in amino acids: CASRRTIYNEQFF. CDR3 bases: TGCGCCAGCAGACGGACTATCTACAATGAGCAGTTCTTC.

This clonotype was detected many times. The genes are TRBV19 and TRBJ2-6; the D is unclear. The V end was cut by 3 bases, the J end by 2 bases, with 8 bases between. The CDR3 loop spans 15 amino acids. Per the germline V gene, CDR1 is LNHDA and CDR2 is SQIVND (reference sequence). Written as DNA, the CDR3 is TGTGCCAGTAGTATTCAAGAGGCTGGGGCCAACGTCCTGACTTTC. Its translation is CASSIQEAGANVLTF.